Described below is a single TCR beta chain sequence and its context. The junction shows a germline mismatch at one end, possibly a read error. Some clones are missing from TCRdb's copy, which holds only in-frame ones; the method was immunoSEQ multiplex PCR. Here the sample spans roughly 1.5 million clones, 95% to 99% being singletons. This CDR3 spans 14 amino acids. The germline gives CDR1 KGHSH, CDR2 LQKENI. This sample is drawn from a study of shared clonotypes between healthy human individuals. Study information: Donors were a couple of women and a few men aged 18 to 49.

This chain connects TRBV18 to TRBJ2-4, with 12 bases lining up with TRBD1. The sequence was collected from a man aged 25 to 40 in good health. Input material: naive CD4+ T cells sorted from blood. Subset reported: CD45RA+ positively selected. The CDR3 coding sequence is TGTGCCAGCTCACCACGGGACAGGGGGCCCTTTCAGGACTTC. Amino acids: CASSPRDRGPFQDF.